This T cell receptor (beta chain) came from a study of T cells in Graves' hyperthyroidism and ophthalmopathy. Researchers took RNA transcripts and amplified the TCR beta CDR3 regions from them. Using the HTBI primer set, a first-round RT-PCR was run on the TCR CDR3. TCRdb passed the multiplex PCR reads through MiXCR, listing each CDR3 protein once. The table has around 350,000 distinct CDR3 sequences, about 18% seen once. V was trimmed by 4 bases and J by 9 bases, leaving 22 bases between them. The CDR3 has 15 residues. CDR1 and CDR2 (germline): SGHTA, FQGTGA. There are many counts of this clonotype. The sequence was obtained from a young woman with Graves' hyperthyroidism. Sequencing input: blood. The gene calls are TRBV7-3 and TRBJ2-7; the D gene is possibly TRBD1 (6 bases). The CDR3 DNA reads TGTGCCAGCAGCTACGAACAAGCCAGGGGAATGTGGCAGTACTTC. Protein product: CASSYEQARGMWQYF.